The T cell receptor beta chain described here comes from a study of blood T cell repertoires in COVID-19. In the study overall: Sources were T cells, B-cell-depleted T cells, or PBMCs; the material itself was cDNA or gDNA.

The CDR3 has 14 amino acids. Germline V gives CDR1 ENHRY, CDR2 SYGVKD. V gave up 6 bases and J gave up 1 base, with 12 bases separating them. Clones were read by immunoSEQ multiplex PCR, and TCRdb kept only the in-frame ones, dropping some. The data contain tens of thousands of clones, around 92% of them seen just once; the ten biggest clones take up around 12%. The source is a human donor in a cohort sampled during active COVID-19. The gene calls are TRBV10-3 and TRBJ1-2; D gene ambiguous. The material sequenced was peripheral blood. In nucleotides, the CDR3 is TGTGCCATCAGCCCCAGGAACCTTAACTATGGCTACACCTTC. Its protein product is CAISPRNLNYGYTF.